A selection of T cell receptor beta chains follows, all from one sample in a study of blood T cell repertoires in COVID-19. Generated by immunoSEQ multiplex PCR, the TCRdb table keeps only in-frame clones and is missing some. Altogether almost 200,000 clones are present, around 75% being singletons, with the ten largest covering less than 7%. Sequencing was done on a sample of peripheral blood. The receptor source for this set is a woman aged 40-49 years with COVID-19, enrolled during active disease. Both conserved end residues are part of each CDR3. The order of the fields is D gene, J gene, V gene, clone size, CDR3 DNA, CDR3 protein. D genes are given only for firm matches. Only part of the rows carry a size: once, few, many, or a class if the clone is expanded.

TRBD1 TRBJ2-1 TRBV6-6 . TGTGCCAGCAATCGACAGGGAATTTCCTACAATGAGCAGTTCTTC CASNRQGISYNEQFF
. TRBJ1-1 TRBV14 . TGTGCCAGCAGCCAGATGCGAGTTGAAGCTTTCTTT CASSQMRVEAFF
. TRBJ1-1 TRBV19 once TGTGCCAGTAGTAAGCGGGGGACGGGGGACACTGAAGCTTTCTTT CASSKRGTGDTEAFF
TRBD2 TRBJ2-2 TRBV29-1 . TGCAGCGTTGAAGGGGGAGGGGCCGGGGAGCTGTTTTTT CSVEGGGAGELFF
. TRBJ2-1 TRBV24-1 . TGTGCCACCAGCGCTGGGCTAGCGAGTTACAATGAGCAGTTCTTC CATSAGLASYNEQFF
. TRBJ2-2 TRBV7-8 . TGTGCCAGCAGCTTAGCGCCGCGGGGCGGGGAGCTGTTTTTT CASSLAPRGGELFF
TRBD1 TRBJ2-1 TRBV5-4 . TGTGCCAGCAGCTGGGATACAGGGGAAGAGCAGTTCTTC CASSWDTGEEQFF
. TRBJ1-1 TRBV29-1 . TGCAGCGTTGGCCTTACAGGGTCTGAAGCTTTCTTT CSVGLTGSEAFF
. TRBJ2-1 TRBV7-3 . TGTGCCAGCAGCTCGACTAGAATGGATGAGCAGTTCTTC CASSSTRMDEQFF
TRBD2 TRBJ2-5 TRBV5-1 . TGCGCCAGCAGCTTCCGACTAGCGGGGGAAGAGACCCAGTACTTC CASSFRLAGEETQYF
. TRBJ2-1 TRBV3-1/TRBV3-2 . TGTGCCAGCAGCCAAGGGCTAACAGGGCCGGGTCAGGGTGAGCAGTTCTTC CASSQGLTGPGQGEQFF
TRBD1 TRBJ1-5 TRBV6-5 . TGTGCCAGCCACACACAGGGGGTAGGCAATCAGCCCCAGCATTTT CASHTQGVGNQPQHF
. TRBJ1-1 TRBV14 . TGTGCCAGCAGCAGGGACGGGGGAATAGGAGCTTTCTTT CASSRDGGIGAFF
TRBD1 TRBJ1-2 TRBV23-1 . TGCGCCAGCAGTCAATCTGGACAGGGGACAGGAGGCTACACCTTC CASSQSGQGTGGYTF
. TRBJ2-1 TRBV10-1 . TGCGCCAGCAGTGATTACGGGACTCTCGGTGGTAATGAGCAGTTCTTC CASSDYGTLGGNEQFF
. TRBJ1-2 TRBV2 . TGTGCCAGCAACCCATCGGGTGGCTACACCTTC CASNPSGGYTF
. TRBJ2-7 TRBV30 . TGTGCCTGGAGTGTAGAGGGCCTAGGGGAGCAGTACTTC CAWSVEGLGEQYF